This is a list of T cell receptor beta chains from one sample in a study of beta chain features in type 1 diabetes. Some clones are missing from TCRdb's copy, which holds only in-frame ones; the method was immunoSEQ multiplex PCR. The sample has approximately 150,000 clones, more than 10% seen once. Sequencing input: central memory CD4+ T cells from blood. All receptors come from a man aged 18 to 30 with type 1 diabetes. Both conserved end residues are part of each CDR3. A D gene is named only where the DNA matches it firmly. Rows give clone size only sometimes, using once, few, many, or a class for an expanded clone.

>TRBV5-1|TRBJ2-1|few|NA
CASSLASVGGDEQFF
TGCGCCAGCAGCTTGGCGTCGGTTGGAGGGGACGAGCAGTTCTTC
>TRBV7-6|TRBJ2-1|once|NA
CASSPMDGNNEQFF
TGTGCCAGCAGCCCCATGGACGGGAACAATGAGCAGTTCTTC
>TRBV2|TRBJ2-7|NA|NA
CASSEADAVNEQYF
TGTGCCAGCAGTGAAGCGGACGCAGTGAATGAGCAGTACTTC
>TRBV28|TRBJ2-3|NA|TRBD1
CASSLLAGQDIRGTQYF
TGTGCCAGCAGTTTACTTGCGGGACAGGACATCAGGGGTACGCAGTATTTT
>TRBV19|TRBJ1-5|many|NA
CASSRGNRPQHF
TGTGCCAGTAGCCGGGGGAATCGGCCCCAGCATTTT
>TRBV7-2|TRBJ2-2|NA|NA
CASSSLTGELFF
TGTGCCAGCAGCTCCCTAACCGGGGAGCTGTTTTTT
>TRBV6-5|TRBJ2-3|NA|TRBD2
CATNSGGRPDTQYF
TGTGCCACCAACAGCGGGGGGAGGCCAGATACGCAGTATTTT
>TRBV9|TRBJ2-3|NA|NA
CASSVGGWSTDTQYF
TGTGCCAGCAGCGTAGGGGGCTGGAGCACAGATACGCAGTATTTT
>TRBV7-9|TRBJ2-1|NA|NA
CASSLAGSSYNEQFF
TGTGCCAGCAGCTTAGCGGGGAGCTCCTACAATGAGCAGTTCTTC
>TRBV19|TRBJ2-7|NA|NA
CASSPTSLFYEQYF
TGTGCCAGTAGTCCCACATCCCTCTTCTACGAGCAGTACTTC
>TRBV7-3|TRBJ1-2|NA|NA
CASSFLQGPYGYTF
TGTGCCAGCAGCTTTCTTCAGGGGCCGTATGGCTACACCTTC
>TRBV5-4|TRBJ1-6|once|NA
CASSFSEDSPLHF
TGTGCCAGCAGCTTCTCCGAGGATTCACCCCTCCACTTT
>TRBV2|TRBJ2-7|NA|NA
CASRAQGNYEQYF
TGTGCCAGCAGGGCCCAGGGTAACTACGAGCAGTACTTC
>TRBV2|TRBJ1-1|NA|NA
CASSESGRVNTEAFF
TGTGCCAGCAGTGAAAGTGGCAGGGTGAACACTGAAGCTTTCTTT
>TRBV20-1|TRBJ1-4|few|NA
CSAREREKLFF
TGCAGTGCTAGAGAAAGGGAAAAACTGTTTTTT
>TRBV28|TRBJ2-7|few|NA
CASSLGGSYEQYF
TGTGCCAGCAGTTTAGGGGGTTCCTACGAGCAGTACTTC
>TRBV29-1|TRBJ1-1|NA|NA
CSVTHTEAFF
TGCAGCGTCACGCACACTGAAGCTTTCTTT
>TRBV2|TRBJ2-7|few|NA
CASRAEGYEQYF
TGTGCCAGCAGAGCAGAGGGGTACGAGCAGTACTTC
>TRBV30|TRBJ1-1|few|NA
CAWGRGNTEAFF
TGTGCCTGGGGCAGGGGGAACACTGAAGCTTTCTTT
>TRBV5-1|TRBJ2-7|few|NA
CASSLGALGQSYEQYF
TGCGCCAGCAGCTTGGGTGCTCTCGGACAGTCCTACGAGCAGTACTTC
>TRBV2|TRBJ2-5|few|TRBD1
CASSPGTGVQETQYF
TGTGCCAGCAGTCCCGGGACAGGGGTCCAAGAGACCCAGTACTTC
>TRBV11-3|TRBJ2-1|NA|TRBD1
CASSLDRGLNNEQFF
TGTGCCAGCAGCCTCGACAGGGGACTCAACAATGAGCAGTTCTTC
>TRBV28|TRBJ2-5|NA|NA
CASSFARAGAQETQYF
TGTGCCAGCAGTTTCGCCAGGGCTGGGGCCCAAGAGACCCAGTACTTC
>TRBV11-2|TRBJ2-7|few|TRBD2
CATSREAVYEQYF
TGTGCCACCTCCCGGGAGGCGGTGTACGAGCAGTACTTC